This T cell receptor (beta chain) appears in the sequencing data of a study of blood T cell repertoires in COVID-19. TCRdb's copy holds only in-frame clones and misses some; the assay was immunoSEQ multiplex PCR. The profile covers a few hundred thousand clones, with approximately 88% appearing a single time and about 3.4% taken by the ten largest. V lost 4 bases to trimming and J lost 1 base; unmatched junction nucleotides: 2. The CDR3 has 14 amino acids. Germline V lookup: CDR1 SGHNT, CDR2 YYREEE (reference sequence). This sequence joins TRBV5-4 and TRBJ2-3, with TRBD1 identical over 8 bases. Sequencing input: PBMCs or T cells enriched from blood (not recorded which). This receptor was obtained from a woman aged 40 to 50 who had been exposed to COVID-19. CDR3 bases: TGTGCCAGCAGCCCCAGGGGGCGCACAGATACGCAGTATTTT. It translates to CASSPRGRTDTQYF.